These T cell receptor beta chains were read from a single sample in a study of beta chain features in type 1 diabetes. Clones were sequenced by immunoSEQ multiplex PCR, and TCRdb holds only the in-frame ones, with some missing. The profile shows 110,000 to 150,000 clones, about a tenth of them singletons. The sequenced sample consisted of central memory CD4+ T cells from blood. Receptors originate from a man between 18 and 35 years old in good health. Each CDR3 is given with its conserved first and last residue. Each record gives: clone size, D gene, J gene, V gene, CDR3 DNA, CDR3 protein. D genes are given only for firm matches. Rows give clone size only sometimes, using once, few, many, or a class for an expanded clone.

. TRBD2 TRBJ2-1 TRBV7-2 TGTGCCAGCAGCTTTAAAGGCGGGGGGGCGGATGAGCAGTTCTTC CASSFKGGGADEQFF
. . TRBJ1-2 TRBV7-2 TGTGCCAGCAGCCCCACAGGGATTTTCTATGGCTACACCTTC CASSPTGIFYGYTF
many . TRBJ2-1 TRBV10-3 TGTGCCATCGTTTTCTCAGCGGTCTACAATGAGCAGTTCTTC CAIVFSAVYNEQFF
. TRBD2 TRBJ2-7 TRBV2 TGTGCCAGTTCCAAACGGGGGGGCGACTACGAGCAGTACTTC CASSKRGGDYEQYF
few . TRBJ2-5 TRBV4-2 TGTGCCAGCAGCCAAGATCTAGGAGGCCAGACCCAGTACTTC CASSQDLGGQTQYF
few . TRBJ2-3 TRBV7-9 TGTGCAGAGGGCGGGGTAGGGTCAGATACGCAGTATTTT CAEGGVGSDTQYF
few . TRBJ1-5 TRBV7-2 TGTGCCAGCAGCTCTCTTAACAACGGCAATCAGCCCCAGCATTTT CASSSLNNGNQPQHF
few TRBD1 TRBJ1-3 TRBV11-2 TGTGCCAGAGGACAGGAATCCTCTGGAAACACCATATATTTT CARGQESSGNTIYF
few TRBD1 TRBJ1-6 TRBV15 TGTGCCACCAGCTCTAGGGACAGTTCAGGCACCTATTCACCCCTCCACTTT CATSSRDSSGTYSPLHF
few TRBD1 TRBJ2-7 TRBV5-1 TGCGCCAGCAGCCCCCGGGACAGACTCTACGAGCAGTACTTC CASSPRDRLYEQYF
. TRBD2 TRBJ2-7 TRBV4-2 TGTGCCAGCAGCCAAGACCCTAGCGGGGGAGCCTCCTACGAGCAGTACTTC CASSQDPSGGASYEQYF
few TRBD2 TRBJ2-7 TRBV5-4 TGTGCCAGCAGCCCGGGACTAGCATTGCACGAGCAGTACTTC CASSPGLALHEQYF
few . TRBJ2-3 TRBV6-5 TGTGCCAGCAGTTACCGAGACTCACATACGCAGTATTTT CASSYRDSHTQYF
. TRBD2 TRBJ2-3 TRBV12-5 TGTGCTAGTGGTTTGAAGACTAGCGGGGGGCGAAGCACAGATACGCAGTATTTT CASGLKTSGGRSTDTQYF
many TRBD2 TRBJ2-2 TRBV30 TGTGCCTGGAGCGCGGGGGGGCCCGGGGAGCTGTTTTTT CAWSAGGPGELFF
few . TRBJ1-2 TRBV9 TGTGCCAGCAGCGACCCTCCCCGACAGAATGGCTACACCTTC CASSDPPRQNGYTF
. . TRBJ1-4 TRBV18 TGTGCCAGCTCACCCGGGGCGGACAGCGAAAAACTGTTTTTT CASSPGADSEKLFF
many . TRBJ1-1 TRBV29-1 TGCAGCGTTGATGCCCCCAGGGACACTGAAGCTTTCTTT CSVDAPRDTEAFF
few . TRBJ2-1 TRBV2 TGTGCCAGCAAATGGACATATGCGGACAATGAGCAGTTCTTC CASKWTYADNEQFF
few TRBD2 TRBJ2-1 TRBV5-1 TGCGCCAGCAGCTTCCTAGCGGGGGGGCCCGATGAGCAGTTCTTC CASSFLAGGPDEQFF
. . TRBJ2-5 TRBV5-3 TGTGCCAGAAGCTTGCCCTATACAGAGAAAGAGACCCAGTACTTC CARSLPYTEKETQYF
many TRBD1 TRBJ2-7 TRBV10-3 TGTGCCATCAGCCAGGGGGCTTACGAGCAGTACTTC CAISQGAYEQYF
few TRBD1 TRBJ1-2 TRBV19 TGTGCCAGTAGTGTTAGCCGGGACAGGGCTAACTATGGCTACACCTTC CASSVSRDRANYGYTF
few TRBD1 TRBJ1-2 TRBV9 TGTGCCAGCAGCGGGGGCGGTTACGGACAGGGGATAGATGGCTACACCTTC CASSGGGYGQGIDGYTF
few . TRBJ2-7 TRBV6-1 TGTGCCAGCAGGCAAAGGGAGTGGGAGCAGTACTTC CASRQREWEQYF
. TRBD1 TRBJ1-6 TRBV7-3 TGTGCCAGCAGCCAAGGGACAGTTGATTCACCCCTCCACTTT CASSQGTVDSPLHF
few TRBD1 TRBJ2-7 TRBV9 TGTGCCAGCAGCGCGGGGGACAGGGGGCAAACCTACGAGCAGTACTTC CASSAGDRGQTYEQYF
few . TRBJ2-2 TRBV30 TGTGCCTGGAGTGTACTCAGGCAGCCCAACACCGGGGAGCTGTTTTTT CAWSVLRQPNTGELFF
few TRBD2 TRBJ2-2 TRBV11-3 TGTGCCAGCAGCCCCCTAGGAGCGGGGGGCACCGGGGAGCTGTTTTTT CASSPLGAGGTGELFF
few . TRBJ2-7 TRBV4-2 TGTGCCAGCAGCCCTCGGACAGTAAGCTCCTACGAGCAGTACTTC CASSPRTVSSYEQYF
few . TRBJ2-1 TRBV6-5 TGTGCCAGCAGTGTCAGCGCCCTTTACAATGAGCAGTTCTTC CASSVSALYNEQFF
. TRBD1 TRBJ2-4 TRBV27 TGTGCCAGCACCTCAGGGGGCCCCGGGTCAAACATTCAGTACTTC CASTSGGPGSNIQYF
few . TRBJ1-1 TRBV18 TGTGCCAGCTCACCACGTGAGACAGCTATGAACACTGAAGCTTTCTTT CASSPRETAMNTEAFF
many . TRBJ2-5 TRBV29-1 TGCAGCGTTGTTACGGAGTGGGAGACCCAGTACTTC CSVVTEWETQYF
. TRBD1 TRBJ2-5 TRBV2 TGTGCCAGCAGTGAGGCAGGGGGCCGGTGGGAGACCCAGTACTTC CASSEAGGRWETQYF
. TRBD2 TRBJ2-5 TRBV7-9 TGTGCCAGCAGCCCTGGACTAGCCACGCAGACCCAGTACTTC CASSPGLATQTQYF
few TRBD1 TRBJ2-7 TRBV5-4 TGTGCCAGCAGCTACCGGGACAGGGGGCGACTATTC CASSYRDRGRLF
few . TRBJ1-2 TRBV6-5 TGTGCCAGCAGTTACTCGTCAGGGTCCTATGGCTACACCTTC CASSYSSGSYGYTF
few . TRBJ1-1 TRBV7-9 TGTGCCAGCAGCGAGGACAACGGGGGGACTGAAGCTTTCTTT CASSEDNGGTEAFF
few TRBD1 TRBJ1-1 TRBV10-3 TGTGCCATCACCGCCGGGACAGGGAACACTGAAGCTTTCTTT CAITAGTGNTEAFF
. TRBD1 TRBJ1-2 TRBV6-1 TGTGCCAGCAGTGATATCCTGGCAGGGGGAGGCTACACCTTC CASSDILAGGGYTF
few TRBD1 TRBJ1-1 TRBV7-9 TGTGCCAGCAGCTTATCACAGGGGCACACTGAAGCTTTCTTT CASSLSQGHTEAFF
few . TRBJ1-1 TRBV30 TGTGCCTGGAGTGTAGTCGCCAGGGTGTACGGTATGAACACTGAAGCTTTCTTT CAWSVVARVYGMNTEAFF
. . TRBJ1-6 TRBV5-1 TGCGCCAGCAGCAGATCAGGGGTGGCCAATTCACCCCTCCACTTT CASSRSGVANSPLHF
. TRBD2 TRBJ2-1 TRBV6-6 TGTGCCAGTCGACTAGCGGACTACAATGAGCAGTTCTTC CASRLADYNEQFF
few . TRBJ1-2 TRBV19 TGTGCCAGTAGTATTGAGGTGGGCCGGGGTCACTATGGCTACACCTTC CASSIEVGRGHYGYTF
. TRBD2 TRBJ2-3 TRBV12-5 TGTGCTAGTGGTTTGTCGCGGGGGGTTTCAGATACGCAGTATTTT CASGLSRGVSDTQYF
few TRBD1 TRBJ1-2 TRBV28 TGTGCCAGCAGTTTTTGGACCAGGGGGAAGGTGGGGGGCTACACCTTC CASSFWTRGKVGGYTF
few . TRBJ2-3 TRBV28 TGTGCCAGCAGTCCCCCAACAGGCGGAGATACGCAGTATTTT CASSPPTGGDTQYF
many TRBD1 TRBJ1-4 TRBV30 TGTGCCTGGATTAAACAGGGGACAACTAATGAAAAACTGTTTTTT CAWIKQGTTNEKLFF
few TRBD1 TRBJ1-5 TRBV7-2 TGTGCCAGCAGCCAATCCTCGGGACAGCCAAATCAGCCCCAGCATTTT CASSQSSGQPNQPQHF
. TRBD2 TRBJ2-5 TRBV30 TGTGCCTCGGAGGGAGGGGTAGCTTTGCTTGAGACCCAGTACTTC CASEGGVALLETQYF
. TRBD2 TRBJ2-1 TRBV5-6 TGTGCCAGCAGCCCAGCGGGGGGCCTTCTCAATGAGCAGTTCTTC CASSPAGGLLNEQFF
few . TRBJ2-5 TRBV19 TGTGCCTCCCGTTGGGCAGGGGCCTCAGAGACCCAGTACTTC CASRWAGASETQYF
few . TRBJ1-5 TRBV7-2 TGTGCCAGCAGCTTTATCCTCTCCCAGCCCCAGCATTTT CASSFILSQPQHF
few . TRBJ2-2 TRBV13 TGTGCCAGCAGCCCCGCCCAGGGGTCTAACACCGGGGAGCTGTTTTTT CASSPAQGSNTGELFF
few TRBD2 TRBJ2-3 TRBV29-1 TGCAGCGTTACCGGGACTAGCGGGGGGGCAGATACGCAGTATTTT CSVTGTSGGADTQYF
. . TRBJ2-1 TRBV9 TGTGCCAGCAGCTTAACGACAGGAAACTCCTACAATGAGCAGTTCTTC CASSLTTGNSYNEQFF
. . TRBJ1-1 TRBV9 TGTGCCAGCAGCGTAGGATCGGCCAGGGGAACTGAAGCTTTCTTT CASSVGSARGTEAFF